This entry features one T cell receptor (beta chain) sequence. The antigen remains undetermined. V dropped 6 bases and J dropped 1 base, with 12 bases sitting between them. In germline, CDR1 is MDHEN, CDR2 SYDVKM. The CDR3 runs to 14 residues. These data belong to a study of T cell responses to AZD1222 COVID-19 vaccine. Overall study results and limits: The study found Spike-specific TCR breadth and depth rose after two AZD1222 doses. None of the repertoires were sampled until the peak T cell response had passed. Seropositive AZD1222 recipients at baseline numbered only five or six.

The data were produced by immunoSEQ multiplex PCR, yet TCRdb's version contains in-frame clones alone and is incomplete. This table has more than 60,000 clones, around 87% appearing once. This TCR derives from an adult in good health. This chain links TRBV28 with TRBJ1-1, with D possibly matching TRBD1 (5 bases). The source was peripheral blood, collected on day 0 of AZD1222 vaccination. The CDR3 sequence: CASSPGGKNTEAFF. The CDR3 region has the DNA TGTGCCAGCAGCCCGGGGGGTAAGAACACTGAAGCTTTCTTT.